This entry features one T cell receptor (beta chain) sequence. Recruited during active infection, patients (from Seattle) were subsequently followed longitudinally. The sample belongs to a study of blood T cell repertoires in COVID-19. Produced via immunoSEQ multiplex PCR; TCRdb's table is partial and in-frame only. The data contain about 150,000 clones, around 87% of them seen just once; the ten biggest clones take up about 2.6%. The trim removed 3 bases at V and 5 bases at J, leaving 8 bases unmatched. Germline CDR1 is DFQATT and CDR2 is SNEGSKA (reference sequence). The CDR3 runs to 16 residues. This TCR came from a woman over 75 with COVID-19, enrolled during active disease. V and J are TRBV20-1 and TRBJ2-1; 12 nucleotides agree with TRBD2. The sample taken for sequencing was peripheral blood. CDR3 nucleotides: TGCAGTGCTAGTACTAGCGGGAGGCACGGAAACAATGAGCAGTTCTTC. As protein: CSASTSGRHGNNEQFF.